Each of the 23 T cell receptor beta chains below was sequenced from the same sample in a study of Tregs in tolerant kidney transplant recipients. Mixed chimerism was transient after nonmyeloablative marrow transplants from related graft donors. Here immunoSEQ multiplex PCR was the method, and the copy in TCRdb shows in-frame clones only, minus some. This table lists under 35,000 clones. The sequences come from CD4+ T cells from blood (PBMCs), collected 24 months after the transplant. All receptors come from a human patient who received a combined kidney and bone marrow transplant. Some of the T cells may derive from the graft donor.

A note on this clone: The CDR3 end falls 3 residues outside the read, so it is completed with the germline J gene. This sequence joins TRBV6-1 and TRBJ2-7, with 9 bases aligning to TRBD2. CDR1 is MNHNS, CDR2 SASEGT, per germline. V shed 2 bases, J shed 1 base, and the junction held 6 bases outside the gene matches. This CDR3 is 16 amino acids long. The sequenced CDR3 bases are TGTGCCAGCAGTGAACGGTTTAGCGGGGGATCCTACGAG. Encoded protein: CASSERFSGGSYE. In full, the CDR3 is CASSERFSGGSYEQYF.

On this clone itself: The CDR3 end is not reached by the read, which stops 3 residues before it; the germline J gene fills it in. The chain combines TRBV7-6 with TRBJ2-1; 8 bases line up with TRBD2. Trimming took 1 base from V and 7 from J; bases not matched to a gene: 12. This CDR3 contains 17 residues. Per germline, CDR1 SGHVS and CDR2 FNYEAQ. Partial CDR3 DNA: TGTGCCAGCAGCTTAGAGGACCGAGCGGGGGAATGGAATGAG. It translates to CASSLEDRAGEWNE. The whole CDR3 reads CASSLEDRAGEWNEQFF.

Details on this clone: The read terminates 3 residues ahead of where the CDR3 ends, so the germline J gene completes it. The chain carries TRBV7-7 and TRBJ2-1, with D possibly TRBD2 on 5 matching bases. Germline CDR1 is SSHAT and CDR2 is FNYEAQ (reference sequence). Trimming cost V 4 bases and J 5 bases, with 9 bases left between them. This CDR3 comprises 13 residues. Partial CDR3 DNA: TGTGCCAGCAGCTATAGACTAAACAATGAG. It yields the protein CASSYRLNNE. The full CDR3 sequence reads CASSYRLNNEQFF.

In the case of this clone: The CDR3 extends 3 residues past the end of the read, so its final part is completed from the germline J gene. The rearrangement links TRBV20-1 to TRBJ2-3; 7 positions match TRBD2. J lost 2 bases, V lost 5 bases, and 10 bases had no gene match. The germline V gene has CDR1 DFQATT and CDR2 SNEGSKA (reference sequence). CDR3 size: 15 residues. CDR3 amino acids: CSAPLSGTNTDTQYF. Incomplete CDR3 DNA: TGCAGTGCTCCCTTGAGCGGGACGAACACAGATACG.

Concerning this clone itself: Read coverage stops 3 residues before the CDR3 terminus; the germline J gene supplies the remainder. The chain has TRBV7-9 and TRBJ2-3; D uncertain. This CDR3 contains 14 residues. Per germline, CDR1 SEHNR and CDR2 FQNEAQ (reference sequence). V lost 4 bases, J lost 1 base, and 9 bases lay in between. The DNA read from the CDR3 is TGTGCCAGCAGCTACGTCCGGGGCACAGATACG. This codes for CASSYVRGTDT. The full CDR3 protein reads CASSYVRGTDTQYF.

On this clone: With the read ending 3 residues before the CDR3 end, the germline J gene is used to fill in that end. This chain connects TRBV7-2 to TRBJ2-1; weak D call: TRBD1 (5 bases). Germline CDR1 SGHTA, CDR2 FQGNSA. The CDR3 totals 15 residues. V was clipped by 1 base and J by 0 bases, with 7 bases between them. The CDR3 spells CASSLGTSSYNEQFF. The sequenced part of the CDR3 DNA is TGTGCCAGCAGCTTAGGGACATCCTCCTACAATGAG.

The CDR3 loop reads CSVAPRSTDTQYF. The CDR3 bases that were read are TGCAGCGTTGCCCCTCGGAGCACAGATACG. The chain links TRBV29-1 to TRBJ2-3; no firm D call. The read ends 3 residues before the CDR3 terminus; that terminus is restored from the germline J gene. V was shortened by 4 bases and J by 0 bases, with 8 bases between the two germline ends. The CDR3 spans 13 residues. CDR1 is SQVTM, CDR2 ANQGSEA, per germline.

Note on this clone: The read finishes 3 residues shy of the CDR3 end, and the germline J gene is used to complete it. V and J are TRBV10-3 and TRBJ1-4; D is undetermined. Trimming cost V 8 bases and J 2 bases, with 9 bases left between them. This CDR3 has 13 amino acids. Looked up from germline, CDR1 is ENHRY and CDR2 is SYGVKD. CDR3 sequence reads: CAIQRGTNEKLFF. The DNA read from the CDR3 is TGTGCCATCCAAAGAGGGACTAATGAAAAA.

The CDR3 loop is CASSFERGLYEQYF. Partial CDR3 DNA: TGTGCCAGCAGTTTTGAGAGGGGGCTTTACGAG. The chain has TRBV12-3 or TRBV12-4 and TRBJ2-7, with TRBD1 matching 7 bases. The CDR3 end falls 3 residues outside the read, so it is completed with the germline J gene. J was trimmed by 4 bases and V by 3 bases; bases with no gene match: 6. The CDR3 is 14 residues long.

The CDR3 DNA, read in part, is TGTGCCATCAGTGACCAGGGTTTCACTGAA. As protein: CAISDQGFTE. The CDR3 as a whole reads CAISDQGFTEAFF. This sequence joins TRBV10-3 and TRBJ1-1; the D gene is possibly TRBD1 (5 bases). The CDR3 is cut off 3 residues early in the read; its end comes from the germline J gene. The V and J ends lost 3 bases and 4 bases respectively, with 9 bases between them. Germline V gene sequence: CDR1 ENHRY, CDR2 SYGVKD. The CDR3 has 13 amino acids.

As to this clone: From the germline J gene comes the end of the CDR3, since the read stops 3 residues before it. The chain employs TRBV10-3 and TRBJ2-1, with a weak D call TRBD2 (6 bases). V was trimmed by 0 bases and J by 8 bases, leaving 11 bases between them. This CDR3 spans 14 amino acids. Germline-derived CDR1 and CDR2 are ENHRY and SYGVKD. CDR3 residues: CAISESPAGHEQFF. The DNA read from the CDR3 is TGTGCCATCAGTGAGTCCCCAGCGGGCCATGAG.

Comment on this clone: Read data end 3 residues before the CDR3 end; the end is taken from the germline J gene. The chain joins TRBV20-1 to TRBJ1-5, with D possibly matching TRBD1 (6 bases). The CDR3 contains 13 residues. Per the germline V gene, CDR1 is DFQATT and CDR2 is SNEGSKA (reference sequence). Trimming pared 4 bases from V and 1 base from J, leaving 8 bases between. The CDR3 is CSATQGSNQPQHF. The covered CDR3 bases are TGCAGTGCTACACAGGGAAGCAATCAGCCC.

About this clone itself: The CDR3 end is not reached by the read, which stops 3 residues before it; the germline J gene fills it in. V is TRBV7-2 and J is TRBJ2-3; possible D gene TRBD2, 6 bases. The CDR3 spans 15 residues. CDR1 is SGHTA, CDR2 FQGNSA, per germline. Trimming took 2 bases from V and 2 from J, leaving 11 bases between them. The CDR3 protein is CASSLKAGYTDTQYF. CDR3 DNA (partial): TGTGCCAGCAGCTTAAAGGCGGGATACACAGATACG.

Details on this clone: Coverage ceases 3 residues before the CDR3 finishes, and the germline J gene fills in the end. The V and J genes are TRBV19 and TRBJ2-7; 9 nucleotides align to TRBD1. J was trimmed by 3 bases and V by 7 bases; bases with no gene match: 7. The germline gives CDR1 LNHDA, CDR2 SQIVND (reference sequence). CDR3 length equals 14 residues. The DNA read from the CDR3 is TGTGCCAGTACCCCGGGACAGGGTGTCTACGAG. This gives the protein CASTPGQGVYE. The CDR3 reads in full as CASTPGQGVYEQYF.

Regarding this clone: Read data end 3 residues before the CDR3 end; the end is taken from the germline J gene. The chain has TRBV20-1 and TRBJ2-1; TRBD2 aligns across 14 bases. This CDR3 has 16 amino acids. Trimming at V came to 5 bases and at J to 1 base, leaving 4 bases not matched to a gene. The germline V gene has CDR1 DFQATT and CDR2 SNEGSKA (reference sequence). The CDR3 DNA, read in part, is TGCAGTGCTGACCGACTAGCGGGAGGGTCCTACAATGAG. This gives the protein CSADRLAGGSYNE. The whole CDR3 region reads CSADRLAGGSYNEQFF.

Turning to this clone: The CDR3 end is not reached by the read, which stops 3 residues before it; the germline J gene fills it in. The chain is built from TRBV20-1 and TRBJ2-5; the D is unclear. From germline, CDR1 is DFQATT and CDR2 SNEGSKA (reference sequence). V lost 0 bases, J lost 4 bases, and 12 bases lay in between. This CDR3 region has 14 residues. Partial CDR3 DNA: TGCAGTGCTAGAGACCCCAAGAGGTCAGAGACC. It is translated as CSARDPKRSET. The complete CDR3 reads CSARDPKRSETQYF.

Worth noting for this clone: The DNA ends 3 residues before the CDR3 does, and the rest of the CDR3 is filled in from the germline J gene. The V gene is TRBV7-2, the J gene TRBJ1-1; 7 bases line up with TRBD1. The CDR3 loop spans 13 amino acids. The ends lost 5 bases at V and 3 bases at J; junction bases unmatched: 3. In germline, CDR1 is SGHTA, CDR2 FQGNSA. The sequenced part of the CDR3 DNA is TGTGCCAGCAGCCCCCAGGGGGACACTGAA. Translating gives CASSPQGDTE. The full CDR3 reads CASSPQGDTEAFF.

Regarding this clone: Read data end 3 residues before the CDR3 end; the end is taken from the germline J gene. This rearrangement joins TRBV18 to TRBJ1-5; D is uncertain. V lost 6 bases and J 4 bases, leaving 10 bases between the germline ends. This CDR3 spans 13 amino acids. Germline V gene lookup returns CDR1 KGHSH and CDR2 LQKENI. The part of the CDR3 DNA that was read is TGTGCCAGCTCCCTGACTGAGAATCAGCCC. Translating gives CASSLTENQP. The full CDR3 reads CASSLTENQPQHF.

A remark on this clone: The read terminates 3 residues before the CDR3 end, so the remaining end is supplied by the germline J gene. The V and J genes are TRBV10-2 and TRBJ2-3, with D unresolved. Trimming took 2 bases from V and 8 from J, leaving 5 bases between them. This CDR3 spans 11 amino acids. Germline V CDR1 and CDR2: WSHSY, SAAADI. Partial CDR3 DNA: TGCGCCAGCAGTGAGCTAACTACG. Protein: CASSELTT. The whole CDR3 sequence reads CASSELTTQYF.

For this clone: The CDR3 end is not reached by the read, which stops 3 residues before it; the germline J gene fills it in. The chain has TRBV3-1 (or the pseudogene TRBV3-2) and TRBJ2-3; 14 nucleotides line up with TRBD2. The CDR3 has 14 amino acids. Germline loops: CDR1 LGHDT, CDR2 YNNKEL (reference sequence). CDR3 sequence reads: CASNLGLAGDTQYF. The CDR3 bases that were read are TGTGCCAGCAACCTGGGACTAGCGGGAGACACG.

A remark on this clone: The read falls 3 residues short of the CDR3 end, and the missing part is taken from the germline J gene. The chain recombines TRBV5-1 with TRBJ2-7; 7 nucleotides align to TRBD1. CDR1 SGHRS and CDR2 YFSETQ come from the germline V gene. V trimming: 2 bases; J trimming: 5 bases; junction bases outside the gene matches: 1. The length of the CDR3 is 12 residues. The CDR3 here is CASSFTGDEQYF. The covered CDR3 bases are TGCGCCAGCAGCTTCACAGGGGACGAG.

About this clone itself: The CDR3 end is not reached by the read, which stops 3 residues before it; the germline J gene fills it in. The V and J genes are TRBV18 and TRBJ1-5; 8 nucleotides match TRBD1. The CDR3 has 16 amino acids. With V trimmed by 4 bases and J by 2 bases, 7 bases remained unmatched. Germline V gives CDR1 KGHSH, CDR2 LQKENI. CDR3: CASSLFGQGGNQPQHF. CDR3 bases read: TGTGCCAGCTCACTATTCGGACAGGGAGGCAATCAGCCC.

As to this clone: The CDR3 goes on 3 residues after the read ends, and that part is filled in from the germline J gene. The rearrangement joins TRBV5-6 to TRBJ1-4; 11 nucleotides match TRBD1. The CDR3 runs 15 residues. V lost 4 bases to trimming and J lost 7 bases; unmatched junction nucleotides: 6. Germline-derived CDR1 and CDR2 are SGHDT and YYEEEE. Incomplete CDR3 DNA: TGTGCCAGCAGCGATTGGACAGGGGGCGGTGAAAAA. Its translation is CASSDWTGGGEK. The whole CDR3 is CASSDWTGGGEKLFF.